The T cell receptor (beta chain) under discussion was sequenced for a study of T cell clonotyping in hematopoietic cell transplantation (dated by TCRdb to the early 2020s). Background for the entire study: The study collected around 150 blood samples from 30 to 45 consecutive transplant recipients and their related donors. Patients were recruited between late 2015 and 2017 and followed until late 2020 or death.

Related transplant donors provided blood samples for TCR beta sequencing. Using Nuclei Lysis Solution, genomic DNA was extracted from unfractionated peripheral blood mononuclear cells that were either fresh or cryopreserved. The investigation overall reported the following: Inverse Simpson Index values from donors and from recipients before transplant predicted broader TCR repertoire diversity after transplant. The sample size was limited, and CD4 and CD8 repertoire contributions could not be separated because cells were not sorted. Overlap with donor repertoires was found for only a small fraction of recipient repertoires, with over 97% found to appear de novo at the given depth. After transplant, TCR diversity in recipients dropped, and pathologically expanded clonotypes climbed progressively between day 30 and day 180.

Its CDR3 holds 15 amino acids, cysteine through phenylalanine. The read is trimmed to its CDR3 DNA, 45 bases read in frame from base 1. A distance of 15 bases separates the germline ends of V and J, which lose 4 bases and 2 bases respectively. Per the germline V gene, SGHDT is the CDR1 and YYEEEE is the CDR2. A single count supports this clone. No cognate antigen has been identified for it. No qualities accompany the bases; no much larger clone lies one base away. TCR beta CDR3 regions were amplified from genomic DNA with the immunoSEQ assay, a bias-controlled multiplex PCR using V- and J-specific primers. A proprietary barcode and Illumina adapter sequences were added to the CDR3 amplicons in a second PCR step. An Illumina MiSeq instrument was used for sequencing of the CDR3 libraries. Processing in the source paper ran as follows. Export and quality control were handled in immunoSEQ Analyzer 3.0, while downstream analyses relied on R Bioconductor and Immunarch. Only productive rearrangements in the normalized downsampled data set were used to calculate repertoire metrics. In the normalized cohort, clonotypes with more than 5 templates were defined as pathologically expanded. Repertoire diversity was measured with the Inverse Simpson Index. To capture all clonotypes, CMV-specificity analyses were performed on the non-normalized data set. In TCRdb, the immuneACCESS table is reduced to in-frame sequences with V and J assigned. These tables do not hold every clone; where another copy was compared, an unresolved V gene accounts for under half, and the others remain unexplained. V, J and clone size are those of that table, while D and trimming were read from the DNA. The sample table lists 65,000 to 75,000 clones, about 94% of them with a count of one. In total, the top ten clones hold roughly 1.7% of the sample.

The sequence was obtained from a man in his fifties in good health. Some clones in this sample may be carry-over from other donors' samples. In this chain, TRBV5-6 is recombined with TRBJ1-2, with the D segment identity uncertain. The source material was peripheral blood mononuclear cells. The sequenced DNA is TGTGCCAGCAGCCTCCCAGCCATCTACAACTATGGCTACACCTTC. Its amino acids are CASSLPAIYNYGYTF.